The present entry profiles one T cell receptor beta chain with its context. These data originate in a study of blood T cells in healthy people across ages. The use of a sample-barcoded 5' primer and a J-beta primer mix characterized a second PCR of roughly 6 to 12 cycles. Each cDNA molecule was tagged by a template-switch adaptor with 12 random nucleotides. TCRdb fed the 5' RACE reads into MiXCR, producing one record per CDR3 protein. The table shows some 1.1 million distinct CDR3 sequences, with roughly two fifths occurring only once. From germline, CDR1 is SGHKS and CDR2 YYEKEE (reference sequence). V lost 1 base and J 1 base, leaving 8 bases between the germline ends. The CDR3 is made up of 14 amino acids.

The sample consisted of blood. The sequence came from a man younger than 35 in good health. The chain joins TRBV5-5 to TRBJ1-1; D remains ambiguous. The CDR3 sequence: CASSLWTENTEAFF. CDR3 nucleotides: TGTGCCAGCAGCTTGTGGACGGAGAACACTGAAGCTTTCTTT.